The 15 T cell receptor beta chains listed next were all sequenced from one sample in a study of blood T cell repertoires in COVID-19 (dated by TCRdb to about 2020). The library relied on the immunoSEQ multiplex PCR assay. TCRdb re-hosts the immuneACCESS table, in-frame sequences only. Its copies lack some clones; in the studies checked, an unresolved V gene accounts for under half of them, and the cause for the rest is not known. Here the sample has 100,000 or so clones; roughly 76% occur a single time. The ten largest make up more than 8% of the sample. Material: peripheral blood. The origin of the receptors is a woman aged 70-85 years with acute or convalescent COVID-19.

The genes are TRBV19 and TRBJ2-7, with D possibly being TRBD1 (6 bases). Trimming pared 5 bases from V and 0 bases from J, leaving 11 bases between. The CDR3 spans 14 residues. CDR1 and CDR2 from the germline V gene are LNHDA and SQIVND (reference sequence). The CDR3 bases are TGTGCCAGTAGTCCGCGGACAGACTCCTACGAGCAGTACTTC. Translating gives CASSPRTDSYEQYF.

This rearrangement joins TRBV18 to TRBJ1-2; no clear D gene. Germline V gives CDR1 KGHSH, CDR2 LQKENI. The V gene lost 0 bases and the J gene lost 1 base, with 6 bases spanning the gap. CDR3 size: 14 residues. In nucleotides, the CDR3 is TGTGCCAGCTCACCACCGAGGTTTAACTATGGCTACACCTTC. It codes for CASSPPRFNYGYTF.

The chain is built from TRBV4-3 and TRBJ2-3; a weak D match, TRBD1 (6 bases). Looked up from germline, CDR1 is LGHNA and CDR2 is YSLEER. The CDR3 runs to 15 residues. Trimming cost V 9 bases and J 1 base, with 17 bases left between them. The CDR3 protein is CASNRQAGGTDTQYF. The DNA of the CDR3 is TGCGCCAGTAACCGCCAGGCAGGGGGCACAGATACGCAGTATTTT.

The rearrangement uses TRBV18 and TRBJ1-5; the match to TRBD1 covers 7 bases. Trimming cost V 4 bases and J 4 bases; bases outside gene matches: 10. CDR3 length: 16 amino acids. Germline CDR1 is KGHSH and CDR2 is LQKENI. The CDR3 DNA follows: TGTGCCAGCTCACGATACAGGGGCGAGGGAAATCAGCCCCAGCATTTT. It codes for CASSRYRGEGNQPQHF.

V and J are TRBV9 and TRBJ2-7; TRBD1 aligns across 10 bases. The CDR3 contains 15 residues. The ends lost 4 bases at V and 3 bases at J; junction bases unmatched: 7. CDR1 is SGDLS and CDR2 is YYNGEE in the germline V gene. The CDR3 DNA follows: TGTGCCAGCAGCCCAGGGGGACAGGGGCTCTACGAGCAGTACTTC. Protein sequence: CASSPGGQGLYEQYF.

This chain links TRBV6-2 or TRBV6-3 with TRBJ2-3; 11 nucleotides match TRBD2. Germline V CDR1 and CDR2: MNHEY, SVGEGT. V gave up 6 bases and J gave up 2 bases; unmatched junction bases: 7. The CDR3 covers 16 residues. CDR3 amino acids: CASSKRGLADTDTQYF. CDR3 nucleotide sequence: TGTGCCAGCAGCAAACGGGGACTAGCGGACACAGATACGCAGTATTTT.

CDR3 sequence: CASSPGVDEQFF. CDR3 bases: TGTGCCAGCAGTCCAGGGGTCGATGAGCAGTTCTTC. V gene TRBV12-3 or TRBV12-4 combines with J gene TRBJ2-1, with D possibly TRBD1 on 6 matching bases. The CDR3 covers 12 residues. V lost 5 bases and J 8 bases, leaving 10 bases between the germline ends.

The chain employs TRBV19 and TRBJ1-5; 7 bases line up with TRBD1. The CDR3 runs 15 residues. Trimming at V came to 3 bases and at J to 6 bases, leaving 8 bases not matched to a gene. Germline CDR1 is LNHDA and CDR2 is SQIVND (reference sequence). The CDR3 is CASSILGQASQPQHF. The CDR3 coding sequence is TGTGCCAGTAGTATCCTAGGACAGGCCTCTCAGCCCCAGCATTTT.

As concerns this clone: Other DNA sequences from this sample encode an identical CDR3 as well. The rearrangement joins TRBV28 to TRBJ1-2, with no clear D. Germline values: CDR1 MDHEN, CDR2 SYDVKM. V was cut by 7 bases and J by 4 bases, with 16 bases left in between. The CDR3 is 14 amino acids. In DNA form, the CDR3 reads TGTGCCAGCACCCGGGAAGGAGGATCCTATGGCTACACCTTC. Its protein is CASTREGGSYGYTF.

V gene TRBV15 combines with J gene TRBJ1-2; 7 bases fit TRBD1. Per germline, CDR1 LNHNV and CDR2 YYDKDF (reference sequence). The CDR3 is 14 amino acids. With 9 bases clipped from V and 5 bases from J, the junction kept 12 bases outside the gene matches. CDR3 region: CATASGTATYGYTF. The CDR3 DNA reads as TGTGCCACAGCTTCCGGGACAGCGACGTATGGCTACACCTTC.

V gene TRBV15 combines with J gene TRBJ1-1, with a tentative D call TRBD1 (5 bases). The CDR3 extends over 13 amino acids. Germline CDR1 and CDR2: LNHNV and YYDKDF (reference sequence). V dropped 11 bases and J dropped 5 bases, with 18 bases sitting between them. The CDR3 is CASRGGRGTEAFF. The CDR3, as DNA: TGTGCCTCCCGGGGGGGGAGGGGAACTGAAGCTTTCTTT.

In this sample, this clone turned up once. The V and J genes are TRBV28 and TRBJ1-6; D not certain. Deletions cut 7 bases from V and 10 bases from J, with 11 bases between. The CDR3 length is 12 residues. Germline loops: CDR1 MDHEN, CDR2 SYDVKM. The CDR3 DNA reads TGTGCCAGCAAAGTATCTGGCTCACCCCTCCACTTT. As protein: CASKVSGSPLHF.

Only one count was recorded for this clone. The V call is TRBV7-9, the J call TRBJ2-5; TRBD2 aligns across 11 bases. The CDR3 length is 17 residues. After removal of 5 bases from V and 2 bases from J, the junction contained 10 bases not matched to a gene. CDR1 and CDR2 (germline): SEHNR, FQNEAQ (reference sequence). In nucleotides, the CDR3 is TGTGCCAGCAGCACTCCTCTAGCGGGGGGAGGGCAAGAGACCCAGTACTTC. Its translation: CASSTPLAGGGQETQYF.

V usage is TRBV7-9 and J usage is TRBJ2-7; D uncertain. The V end was cut by 1 base, the J end by 3 bases, with 10 bases between. Germline V lookup: CDR1 SEHNR, CDR2 FQNEAQ (reference sequence). The CDR3 length is 14 residues. CDR3 sequence (DNA): TGTGCCAGCAGCTTAGGTCTGGCAGGCTACGAGCAGTACTTC. Its translation: CASSLGLAGYEQYF.

This chain connects TRBV10-3 to TRBJ2-1; TRBD2 matches at 8 bases. This CDR3 region has 13 residues. Germline V lookup: CDR1 ENHRY, CDR2 SYGVKD. The V segment lost 5 bases and the J segment 5 bases; nucleotides outside the gene matches: 2. CDR3 in DNA: TGTGCCATCAGTAAGACTAGCGACAATGAGCAGTTCTTC. It is translated as CAISKTSDNEQFF.